This T cell receptor beta chain was identified during a study of blood T cell repertoires in COVID-19. Study details: Spain, Italy and the United States supplied samples that represented acute and convalescent COVID-19. The analysed material was cDNA or gDNA that came from T cells, B-cell-depleted T cells, or PBMCs.

Germline V CDR1 and CDR2: SNHLY, FYNNEI. The CDR3 covers 14 residues. The J segment lost 4 bases and the V segment lost 6 bases, leaving 6 bases of the junction unmatched. Methods used by the authors: How many nucleated cells were present was estimated from reference gene primer amplification. Clones were sequenced by immunoSEQ multiplex PCR, and TCRdb holds only the in-frame ones, with some missing. V and J calls and clone size are given by that table; D and trimming were obtained from the DNA. This sample has some 160,000 clones, with about 88% found just once. This clone turned up a few times. The sample taken for sequencing was peripheral blood. The receptor was derived from a man aged 45-65 years who had recovered from COVID-19. The chain joins TRBV2 to TRBJ1-3; 7 bases match TRBD1. CDR3 region: CASRATGSGNTIYF. CDR3 bases: TGTGCCAGCAGGGCGACAGGGTCGGGAAACACCATATATTTT.